This T cell receptor (beta chain) was found in a study of human T cells and chemical hapten exposure. Study-level information: A roughly 2 cm by roughly 2 cm inner upper arm patch received 2% DPC for sensitization. Notes on the study in general: TCRs above 1 in 1000 frequency stayed constant with DPC sensitization. Against controls, expanded TCRs gave rise to significantly more large CDR3 similarity clusters.

The V gene's germline CDR1 is SGHRS and CDR2 YFSETQ. J was trimmed by 3 bases and V by 7 bases; bases with no gene match: 5. The CDR3 contains 14 residues. Time point of the sample: patch test 1, 2 weeks after DPC sensitization. Treatment described: therapeutic diphenylcyclopropenone sensitization with weekly scalp DPC. Total RNA extraction was carried out from unfractionated whole blood. MiXCR was run by TCRdb on the RACE reads, yielding one entry per CDR3 protein. The sample consists of about 34,000 distinct CDR3 sequences, more than 6% of them appearing once. This clonotype was detected only a few times. Its antigen is not identified.

Sequencing used whole blood, obtained in connection with sensitization to the hapten diphenylcyclopropenone (DPC). V and J are TRBV5-1 and TRBJ1-4; 8 bases align to TRBD1. The origin of this receptor is a woman in her 30s with alopecia areata. Some clones in this sample may be carry-over from other donors' samples. The chain's CDR3 is CASSRTGPNEKLFF. CDR3 coding DNA: TGCGCCAGCTCAAGGACAGGGCCTAATGAAAAACTGTTTTTT.